What follows are 10 T cell receptor beta chains derived from one specimen sequenced in a study of T cells in Graves' hyperthyroidism and ophthalmopathy. What was amplified from RNA transcripts were TCR beta CDR3 regions. An initial round of RT-PCR targeting the TCR CDR3 relied on the HTBI primer set. TCRdb re-called the multiplex PCR reads through MiXCR, storing one row per CDR3 protein. The data show hundreds of thousands of distinct CDR3 sequences, less than 30% seen once. Sequencing was done on a sample of blood. The source of these receptors is a man aged 40-50 years with Graves' hyperthyroidism that later progressed to Graves' ophthalmopathy.

This clonotype came up many times. The V call is TRBV7-2, the J call TRBJ2-7; D is uncertain. From germline, CDR1 is SGHTA and CDR2 FQGNSA. This CDR3 has 13 residues. V lost 11 bases and J lost 3, with 17 bases in between. The CDR3 sequence is CAPPVRRDYEQYF. DNA for the CDR3: TGTGCCCCCCCGGTTCGGAGAGACTACGAGCAGTACTTC.

This clonotype came up many times. The V and J genes are TRBV29-1 and TRBJ1-1; D perhaps matches TRBD1 (5 bases). From germline, CDR1 is SQVTM and CDR2 ANQGSEA. This CDR3 region has 13 residues. The germline V and J ends were trimmed by 3 bases and 6 bases, with 14 bases remaining between them. For the CDR3, the DNA is TGCAGCGTTGAGCGGCAGTGGGGACCTGAAGCTTTCTTT. It codes for CSVERQWGPEAFF.

The chain links TRBV6-1 to TRBJ1-1; no clear D gene. Trimming pared 9 bases from V and 5 bases from J, leaving 19 bases between. CDR3 length: 14 amino acids. Germline V gene sequence: CDR1 MNHNS, CDR2 SASEGT. Written as DNA, the CDR3 is TGTGCCAGTTCGTTAGACAACCTCTGGACTGAAGCTTTCTTT. Translating it yields CASSLDNLWTEAFF.

This clonotype was seen many times. The chain combines TRBV5-1 with TRBJ2-7, with unresolved D. Germline CDR1 and CDR2: SGHRS and YFSETQ. Trimming removed 4 bases from V and 3 bases from J, with 11 bases in between. CDR3 length: 13 residues. The CDR3 loop is CASSSRGYYEQYF. The CDR3 nucleotides read TGCGCCAGCAGCAGCCGCGGATACTACGAGCAGTACTTC.

This sequence joins TRBV30 and TRBJ1-1; no definite D call. Trimming took 1 base from V and 3 from J, leaving 9 bases between them. This CDR3 spans 13 amino acids. CDR1 is GTSNPN and CDR2 is SVGIG in the germline V gene (reference sequence). The CDR3 reads CAWSGREDTEAFF. Written as DNA, the CDR3 is TGTGCCTGGAGTGGGAGGGAGGACACTGAAGCTTTCTTT.

This sequence joins TRBV30 and TRBJ1-2, with 9 bases fitting TRBD1. The length of the CDR3 is 16 residues. The V segment lost 3 bases and the J segment 3 bases; nucleotides outside the gene matches: 11. The germline V gene has CDR1 GTSNPN and CDR2 SVGIG (reference sequence). The CDR3 DNA reads TGTGCCTGGAGCCCCTATCGTCGGACAGGGGACTATGGCTACACCTTC. Translating gives CAWSPYRRTGDYGYTF.

To note about this clonotype: Being one base from a much bigger clone, this may be a read error. This chain uses TRBV7-9 with TRBJ2-1; possibly TRBD1 for D (6 bases). Germline V gene sequence: CDR1 SEHNR, CDR2 FQNEAQ (reference sequence). The CDR3 covers 15 residues. CDR3 sequence reads: CASSLVGQTYDEQFF. As DNA, the CDR3 is TGTGCCAGCAGCTTAGTCGGACAGACCTACGATGAGCAGTTCTTC.

In this sample, this clonotype turned up a few times. This chain connects TRBV6-5 to TRBJ2-5; D may be TRBD1 (6 bases). With 6 bases removed from V and 5 bases from J, the gap between germline ends came to 16 bases. The CDR3 spans 14 residues. Looked up from germline, CDR1 is MNHEY and CDR2 is SVGAGI. Here the CDR3 reads CASSQGQSWETQYF. CDR3 DNA: TGTGCCAGCAGCCAAGGACAGTCATGGGAGACCCAGTACTTC.

This clonotype was seen more than once but under ten times. This could be a read error, since a much larger clone is one nucleotide away. This chain uses TRBV20-1 with TRBJ2-7; no definite D call. Germline CDR1 reads DFQATT; CDR2 reads SNEGSKA (reference sequence). This CDR3 spans 13 amino acids. Trimming cost V 3 bases and J 9 bases, with 18 bases left between them. The CDR3 nucleotides are TGCAGTGCTAGTTTGTGGGTCGGCACGTGGCAGTACTTC. Protein sequence: CSASLWVGTWQYF.

This clonotype was counted at least ten times. The chain recombines TRBV7-9 with TRBJ1-3; D is perhaps TRBD1 (5 bases). Germline V gene data show CDR1 as SEHNR and CDR2 as FQNEAQ (reference sequence). Trimming left V 5 bases short and J 0 bases short, with 17 bases between. The CDR3 has 17 amino acids. CDR3 sequence reads: CASSTPTEILSGNTIYF. The CDR3 DNA reads as TGTGCCAGCAGCACTCCGACAGAAATCCTCTCTGGAAACACCATATATTTT.